This section outlines one TCR beta chain sequence together with its context. These data originate in a study of blood T cell repertoires in COVID-19. Study-level background: The United States, Italy and Spain supplied acute and convalescent COVID-19 samples. Sources were T cells, B-cell-depleted T cells, or PBMCs; the material itself was cDNA or gDNA.

The ends lost 2 bases at V and 2 bases at J; junction bases unmatched: 3. The CDR3 runs to 14 residues. The germline V gene has CDR1 MGHRA and CDR2 YSYEKL. One Seattle source followed patients from active infection through their disease course. The protocol was immunoSEQ multiplex PCR, while the TCRdb copy is restricted to in-frame clones and leaves out a portion. The sample has 70,000 or so clones; around 87% are singletons. This sequence was found in a middle-aged man with COVID-19, enrolled during active disease. This chain connects TRBV4-1 to TRBJ2-7; 7 bases line up with TRBD1. Source material: peripheral blood. In nucleotides, the CDR3 is TGCGCCAGCAGCCAACTTGGGACAGCCTACGAGCAGTACTTC. Translation gives CASSQLGTAYEQYF.